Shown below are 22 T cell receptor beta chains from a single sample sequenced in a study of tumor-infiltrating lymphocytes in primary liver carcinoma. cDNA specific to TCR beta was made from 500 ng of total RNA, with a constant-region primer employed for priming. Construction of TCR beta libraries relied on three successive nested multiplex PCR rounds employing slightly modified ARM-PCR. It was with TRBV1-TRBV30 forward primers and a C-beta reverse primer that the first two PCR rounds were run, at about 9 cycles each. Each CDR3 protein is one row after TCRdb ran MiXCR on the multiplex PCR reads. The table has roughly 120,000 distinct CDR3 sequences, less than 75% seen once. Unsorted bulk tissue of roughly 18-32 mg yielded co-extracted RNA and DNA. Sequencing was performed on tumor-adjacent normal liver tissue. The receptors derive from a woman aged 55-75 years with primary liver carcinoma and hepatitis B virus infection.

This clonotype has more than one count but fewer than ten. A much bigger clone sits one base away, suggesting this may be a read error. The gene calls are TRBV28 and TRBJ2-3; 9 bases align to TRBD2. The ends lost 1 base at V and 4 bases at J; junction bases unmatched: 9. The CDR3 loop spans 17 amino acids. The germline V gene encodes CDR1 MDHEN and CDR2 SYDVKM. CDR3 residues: CASSLSAGGPIADTQYF. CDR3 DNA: TGTGCCAGCAGTTTATCGGCGGGAGGGCCCATCGCAGATACGCAGTATTTT.

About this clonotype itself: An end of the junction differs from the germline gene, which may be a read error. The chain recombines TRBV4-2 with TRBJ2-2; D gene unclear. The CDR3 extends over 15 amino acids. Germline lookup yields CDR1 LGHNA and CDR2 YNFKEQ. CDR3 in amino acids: CASSQGILNTGEPFF. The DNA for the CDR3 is TGTGCCAGCAGCCAAGGCATACTGAACACCGGTGAGCCGTTTTTT.

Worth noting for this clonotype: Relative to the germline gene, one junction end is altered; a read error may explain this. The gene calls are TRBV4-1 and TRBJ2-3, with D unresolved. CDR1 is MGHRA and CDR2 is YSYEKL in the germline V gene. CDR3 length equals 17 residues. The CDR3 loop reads CASSQPPCRQSTDTQYF. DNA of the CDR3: TGCGCCAGCAGCCAACCGCCGTGCCGCCAAAGCACGGATACGCAGTATTTT.

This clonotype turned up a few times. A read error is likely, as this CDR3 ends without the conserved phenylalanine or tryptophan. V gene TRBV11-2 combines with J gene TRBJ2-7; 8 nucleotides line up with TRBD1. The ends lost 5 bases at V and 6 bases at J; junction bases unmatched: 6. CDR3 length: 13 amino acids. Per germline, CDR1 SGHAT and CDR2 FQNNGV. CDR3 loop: CASSPGTGLEQYL. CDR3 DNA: TGTGCCAGCAGCCCCGGGACAGGACTCGAGCAGTACCTC.

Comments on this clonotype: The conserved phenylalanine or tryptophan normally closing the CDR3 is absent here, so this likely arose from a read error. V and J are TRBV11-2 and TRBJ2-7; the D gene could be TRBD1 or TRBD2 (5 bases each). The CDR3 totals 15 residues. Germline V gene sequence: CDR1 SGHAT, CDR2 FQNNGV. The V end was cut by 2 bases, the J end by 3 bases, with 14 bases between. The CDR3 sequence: CASSLLRGVIYEQYL. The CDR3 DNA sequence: TGTGCCAGCAGCTTACTGAGGGGAGTGATCTACGAGCAGTACCTC.

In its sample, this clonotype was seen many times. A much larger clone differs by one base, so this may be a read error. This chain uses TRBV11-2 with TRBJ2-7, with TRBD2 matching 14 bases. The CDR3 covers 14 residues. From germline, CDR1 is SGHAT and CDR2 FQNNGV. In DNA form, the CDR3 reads TGTGCCAGCAGCAAAGGACTAGCGGGAGGCGAGCGGTACTTC. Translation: CASSKGLAGGERYF.

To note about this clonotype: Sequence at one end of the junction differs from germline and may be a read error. This chain's CDR3 is CASGQDSATGVSRGYTF. The CDR3 DNA follows: TGCGCCAGCGGCCAAGATAGTGCAACAGGGGTCTCAAGGGGCTACACCTTC. The chain combines TRBV4-1 with TRBJ1-2, with TRBD1 identical over 7 bases. Germline values: CDR1 MGHRA, CDR2 YSYEKL. The CDR3 runs to 17 residues.

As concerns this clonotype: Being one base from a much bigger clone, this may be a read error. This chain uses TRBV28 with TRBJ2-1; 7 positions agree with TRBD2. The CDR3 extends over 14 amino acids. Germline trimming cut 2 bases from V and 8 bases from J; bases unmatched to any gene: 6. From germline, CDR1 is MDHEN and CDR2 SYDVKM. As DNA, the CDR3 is TGTGCCAGCAGTTTACGCGGGAGTCTGCATGAGCAGTTCTTC. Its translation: CASSLRGSLHEQFF. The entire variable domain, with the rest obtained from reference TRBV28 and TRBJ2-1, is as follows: DVKVTQSSRYLVKRTGEKVFLECVQDMDHENMFWYRQDPGLGLRLIYFSYDVKMKEKGDIPEGYSVSREKKERFSLILESASTNQTSMYLCASSLRGSLHEQFFGPGTRLTVL.

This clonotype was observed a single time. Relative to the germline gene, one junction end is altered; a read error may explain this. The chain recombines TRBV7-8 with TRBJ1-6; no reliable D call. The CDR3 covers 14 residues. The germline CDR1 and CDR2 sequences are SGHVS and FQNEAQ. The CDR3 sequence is CASSPPEGNSALHF. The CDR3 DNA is TGTGCCAGCAGTCCGCCTGAGGGCAATTCAGCCCTCCACTTC.

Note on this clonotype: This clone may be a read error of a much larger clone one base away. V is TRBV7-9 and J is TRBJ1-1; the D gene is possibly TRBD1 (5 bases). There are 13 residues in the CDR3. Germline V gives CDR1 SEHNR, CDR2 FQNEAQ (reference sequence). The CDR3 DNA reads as TGTGTCAGCACCTTACAGGTGAACACTGAAGCTTTCTTT. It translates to CVSTLQVNTEAFF.

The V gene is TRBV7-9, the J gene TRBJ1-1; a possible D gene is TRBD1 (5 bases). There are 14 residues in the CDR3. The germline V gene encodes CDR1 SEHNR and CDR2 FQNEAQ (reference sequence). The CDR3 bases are TGTACCGGCAGCGGCAGGGTTGTGGGCACTGAAGCTTTCTTT. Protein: CTGSGRVVGTEAFF.

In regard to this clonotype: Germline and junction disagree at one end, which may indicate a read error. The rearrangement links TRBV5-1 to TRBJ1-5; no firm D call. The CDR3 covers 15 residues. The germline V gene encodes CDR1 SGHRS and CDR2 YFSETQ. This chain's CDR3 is CASSSGGDRNQHQHF. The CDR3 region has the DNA TGCGCCAGCAGCTCCGGCGGGGATCGCAATCAGCACCAGCATTTT.

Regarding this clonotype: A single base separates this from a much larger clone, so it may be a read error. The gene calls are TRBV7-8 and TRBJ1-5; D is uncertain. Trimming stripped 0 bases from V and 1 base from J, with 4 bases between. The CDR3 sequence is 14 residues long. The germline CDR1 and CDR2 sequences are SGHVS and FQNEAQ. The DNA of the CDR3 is TGTGCCAGCAGCTTAGCTGTGAGCAATCAGCCCCAGCATTTT. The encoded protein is CASSLAVSNQPQHF.

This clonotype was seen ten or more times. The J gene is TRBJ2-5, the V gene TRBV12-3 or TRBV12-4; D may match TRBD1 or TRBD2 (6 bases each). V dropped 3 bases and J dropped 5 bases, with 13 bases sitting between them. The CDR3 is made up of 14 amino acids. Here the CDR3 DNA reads TGTGCCAGCAGTTTGATGGGGGGCCGGGAGACCCAGTACTTC. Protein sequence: CASSLMGGRETQYF.

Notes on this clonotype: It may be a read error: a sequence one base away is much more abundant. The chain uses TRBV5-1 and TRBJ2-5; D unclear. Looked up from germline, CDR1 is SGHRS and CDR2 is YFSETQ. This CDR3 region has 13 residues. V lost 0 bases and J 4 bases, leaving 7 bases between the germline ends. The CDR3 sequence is CASSLDKVETQYF. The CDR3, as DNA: TGCGCCAGCAGCTTGGACAAGGTAGAGACCCAGTACTTC.

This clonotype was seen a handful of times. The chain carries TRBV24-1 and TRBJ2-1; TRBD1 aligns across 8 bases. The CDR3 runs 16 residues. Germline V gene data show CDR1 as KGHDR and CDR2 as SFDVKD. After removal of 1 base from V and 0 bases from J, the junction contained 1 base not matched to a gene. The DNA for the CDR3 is TGTGCCACCAGTGATTTAACAGGGGGCTCCTACAATGAGCAGTTCTTC. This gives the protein CATSDLTGGSYNEQFF.

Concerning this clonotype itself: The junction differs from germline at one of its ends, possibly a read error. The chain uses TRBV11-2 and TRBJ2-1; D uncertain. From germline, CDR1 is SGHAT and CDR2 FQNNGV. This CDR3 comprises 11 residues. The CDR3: CAGSLDMTQFF. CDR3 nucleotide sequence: TGTGCCGGCAGCTTAGATATGACTCAGTTTTTC. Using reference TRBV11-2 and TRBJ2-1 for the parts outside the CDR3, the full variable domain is EAGVAQSPRYKIIEKRQSVAFWCNPISGHATLYWYQQILGQGPKLLIQFQNNGVVDDSQLPKDRFSAERLKGVDSTLKIQPAKLEDSAVYLCAGSLDMTQFFGPGTRLTVL.

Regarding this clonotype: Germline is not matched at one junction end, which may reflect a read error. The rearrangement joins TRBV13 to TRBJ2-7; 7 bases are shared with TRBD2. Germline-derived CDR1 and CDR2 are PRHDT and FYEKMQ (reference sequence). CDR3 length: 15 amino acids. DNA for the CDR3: TGTACCAGCAGCTTATATGCTAGCGGACCTCACGAGCAGTACTTC. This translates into CTSSLYASGPHEQYF.

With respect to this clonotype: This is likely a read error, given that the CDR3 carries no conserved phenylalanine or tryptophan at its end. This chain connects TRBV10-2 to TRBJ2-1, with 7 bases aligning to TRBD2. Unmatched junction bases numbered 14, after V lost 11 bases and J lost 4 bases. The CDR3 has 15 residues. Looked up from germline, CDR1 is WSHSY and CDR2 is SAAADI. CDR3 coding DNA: TGCGCCCACCACCCCCCTAGCGGACCTTACAATGAGCAGTTCCTC. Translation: CAHHPPSGPYNEQFL.

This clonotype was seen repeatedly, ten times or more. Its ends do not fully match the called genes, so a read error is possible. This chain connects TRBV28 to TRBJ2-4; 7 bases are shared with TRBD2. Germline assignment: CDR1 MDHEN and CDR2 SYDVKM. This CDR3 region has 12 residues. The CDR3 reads CASSFGKWGTTF. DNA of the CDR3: TGTGCCAGCAGTTTCGGGAAATGGGGGACTACATTC.

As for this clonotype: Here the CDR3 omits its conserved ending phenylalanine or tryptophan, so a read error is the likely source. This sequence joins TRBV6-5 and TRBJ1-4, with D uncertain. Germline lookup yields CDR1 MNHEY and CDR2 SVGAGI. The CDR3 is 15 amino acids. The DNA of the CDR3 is TGTGCTAGCAGACCTAACCGAGCAACTAATGAAATACTGTTTTTA. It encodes CASRPNRATNEILFL.

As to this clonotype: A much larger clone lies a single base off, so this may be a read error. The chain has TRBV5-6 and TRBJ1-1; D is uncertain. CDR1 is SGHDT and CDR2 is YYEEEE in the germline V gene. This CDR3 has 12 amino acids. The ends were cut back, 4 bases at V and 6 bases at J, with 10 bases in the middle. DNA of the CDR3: TGTGCCAGCAGCCTGGGGTCCCCTGAAGCTTTCTTT. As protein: CASSLGSPEAFF.